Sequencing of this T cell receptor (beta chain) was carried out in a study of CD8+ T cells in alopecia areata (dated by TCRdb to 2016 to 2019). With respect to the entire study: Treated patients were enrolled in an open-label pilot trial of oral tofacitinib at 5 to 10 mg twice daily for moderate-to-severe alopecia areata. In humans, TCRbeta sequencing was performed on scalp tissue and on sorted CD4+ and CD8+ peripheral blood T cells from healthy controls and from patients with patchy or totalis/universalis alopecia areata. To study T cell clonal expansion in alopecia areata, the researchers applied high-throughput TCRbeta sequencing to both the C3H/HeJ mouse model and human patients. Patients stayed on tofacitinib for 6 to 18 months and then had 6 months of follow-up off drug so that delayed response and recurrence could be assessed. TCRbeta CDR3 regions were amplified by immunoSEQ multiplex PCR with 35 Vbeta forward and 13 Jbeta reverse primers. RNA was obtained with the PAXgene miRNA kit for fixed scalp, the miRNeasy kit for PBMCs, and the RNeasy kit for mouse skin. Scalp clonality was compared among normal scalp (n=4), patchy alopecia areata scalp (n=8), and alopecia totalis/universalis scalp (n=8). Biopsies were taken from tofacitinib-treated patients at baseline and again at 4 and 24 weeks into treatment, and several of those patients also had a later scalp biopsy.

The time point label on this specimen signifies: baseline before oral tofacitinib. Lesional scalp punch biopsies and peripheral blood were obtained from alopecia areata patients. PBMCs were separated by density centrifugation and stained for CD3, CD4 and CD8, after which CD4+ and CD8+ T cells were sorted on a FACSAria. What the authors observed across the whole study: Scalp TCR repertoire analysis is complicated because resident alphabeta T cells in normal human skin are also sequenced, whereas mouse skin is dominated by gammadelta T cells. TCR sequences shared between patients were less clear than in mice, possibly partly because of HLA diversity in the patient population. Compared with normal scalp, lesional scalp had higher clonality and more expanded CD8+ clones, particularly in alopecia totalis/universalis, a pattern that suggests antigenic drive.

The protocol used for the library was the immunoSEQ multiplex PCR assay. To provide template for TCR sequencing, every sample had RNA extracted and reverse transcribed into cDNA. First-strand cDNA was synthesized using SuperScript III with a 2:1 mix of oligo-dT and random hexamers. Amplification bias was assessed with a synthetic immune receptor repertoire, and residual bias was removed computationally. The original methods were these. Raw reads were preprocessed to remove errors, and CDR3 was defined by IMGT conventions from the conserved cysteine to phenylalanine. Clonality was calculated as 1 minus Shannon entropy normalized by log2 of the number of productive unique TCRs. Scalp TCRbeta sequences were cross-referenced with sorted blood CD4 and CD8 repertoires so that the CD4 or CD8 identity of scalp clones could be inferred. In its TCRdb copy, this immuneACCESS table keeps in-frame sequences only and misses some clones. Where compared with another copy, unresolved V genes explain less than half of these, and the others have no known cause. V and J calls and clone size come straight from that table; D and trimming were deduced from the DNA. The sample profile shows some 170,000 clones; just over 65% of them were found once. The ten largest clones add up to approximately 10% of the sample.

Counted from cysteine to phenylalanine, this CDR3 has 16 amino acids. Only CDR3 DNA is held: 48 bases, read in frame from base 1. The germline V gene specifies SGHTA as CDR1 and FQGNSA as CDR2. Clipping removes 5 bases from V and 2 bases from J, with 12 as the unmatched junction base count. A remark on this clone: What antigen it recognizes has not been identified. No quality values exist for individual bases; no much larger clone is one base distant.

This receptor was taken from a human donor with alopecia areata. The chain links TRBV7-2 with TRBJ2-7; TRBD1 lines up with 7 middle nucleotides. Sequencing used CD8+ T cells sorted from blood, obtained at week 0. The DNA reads TGTGCCAGCAGCGCCCACAGGGGTCAAGAGGCCTACGAGCAGTACTTC. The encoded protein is CASSAHRGQEAYEQYF.